Sequencing of this T cell receptor (beta chain) was carried out in a study of cytomegalovirus exposure and HLA in healthy donors. The ends lost 2 bases at V and 2 bases at J; junction bases unmatched: 9. The CDR3 is made up of 17 amino acids. The germline V gene has CDR1 SGHNT and CDR2 YYREEE (reference sequence). Researchers ran the PCR with 60 Vbeta and 13 Jbeta primers. Repertoires were generated with immunoSEQ multiplex PCR, while TCRdb's copy carries only in-frame clones and drops some. The sample shows over 100,000 clones, 65% to 75% of them seen only once. The sequencing input was PBMCs. The TCR comes from a man younger than 45 in good health and CMV-seropositive. The chain couples TRBV5-4 to TRBJ2-1, with TRBD2 identical over 8 bases. The CDR3 loop is CASSFGAGAPAYNEQFF. The CDR3 DNA sequence: TGTGCCAGCAGCTTTGGAGCGGGGGCTCCCGCCTACAATGAGCAGTTCTTC.